This TCR beta chain was recovered during a study of Ad26.COV2.S vaccination and SARS-CoV-2 variants. Study information: The authors gave Ad26.COV2.S intramuscularly, either once or twice 56 days apart.

Repertoires were generated with immunoSEQ multiplex PCR, while TCRdb's copy carries only in-frame clones and drops some. The top ten hold 1.5% to 2% of the sample, which has about 460,000 clones, about 88% seen once. The CDR3 sequence is 14 residues long. Germline V gene sequence: CDR1 LNHNV, CDR2 YYDKDF (reference sequence). The V end was cut by 1 base, the J end by 9 bases, with 13 bases between. Regarding treatment: roughly 18 received Ad26.COV2.S at low or high dose, single or two shots; 5 received placebo; per-sample allocation not given. Specimens were obtained on day 63 following the first vaccine or placebo injection. The study used a vaccine consisting of an Ad26 vector that expressed Wuhan-strain SARS-CoV-2 spike. Study-level points and caveats: Analyses of TCR breadth and depth may have underestimated total T cell responses. Reportedly, after vaccination the spike-specific CD8+ and CD4+ T cell responses displayed substantial breadth.

About this clone: The antigen is unknown.

The sequencing used peripheral blood, collected in a trial of Ad26.COV2.S vaccine versus placebo. This sequence originates from a person between 18 and 59 years old who received the Ad26.COV2.S COVID-19 vaccine or a placebo. This rearrangement joins TRBV15 to TRBJ1-5, with D perhaps TRBD1 (5 bases). The CDR3 reads CATSRVWGFRPQHF. The DNA of the CDR3 is TGTGCCACCAGCAGAGTTTGGGGGTTTAGGCCCCAGCATTTT.